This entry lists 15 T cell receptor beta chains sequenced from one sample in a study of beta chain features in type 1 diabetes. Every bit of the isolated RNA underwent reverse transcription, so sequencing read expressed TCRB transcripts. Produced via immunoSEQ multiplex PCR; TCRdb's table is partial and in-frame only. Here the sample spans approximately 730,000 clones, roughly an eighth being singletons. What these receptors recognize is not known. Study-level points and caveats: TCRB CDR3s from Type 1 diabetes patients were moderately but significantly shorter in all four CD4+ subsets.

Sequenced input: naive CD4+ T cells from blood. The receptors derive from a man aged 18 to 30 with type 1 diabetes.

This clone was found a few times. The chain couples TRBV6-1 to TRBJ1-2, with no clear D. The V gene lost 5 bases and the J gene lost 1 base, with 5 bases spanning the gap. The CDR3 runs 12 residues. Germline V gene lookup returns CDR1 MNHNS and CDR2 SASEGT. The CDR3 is CASSFRNYGYTF. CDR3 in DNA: TGTGCCAGCAGTTTCCGTAACTATGGCTACACCTTC.

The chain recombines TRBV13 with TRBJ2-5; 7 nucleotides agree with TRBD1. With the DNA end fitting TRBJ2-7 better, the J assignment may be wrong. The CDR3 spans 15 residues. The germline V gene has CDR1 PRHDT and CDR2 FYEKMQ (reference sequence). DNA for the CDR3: TGTGCCAGCAGCTCCAGGGACAGTAGCTCCTACGAGCAGTACTTC. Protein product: CASSSRDSSSYEQYF.

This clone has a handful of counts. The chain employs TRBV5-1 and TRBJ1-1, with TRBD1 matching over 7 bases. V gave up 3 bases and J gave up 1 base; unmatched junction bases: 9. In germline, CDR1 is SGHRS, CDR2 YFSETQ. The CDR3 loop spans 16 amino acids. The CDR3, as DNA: TGCGCCAGCAGCTCCGAGACAGGGAGGGGGAACACTGAAGCTTTCTTT. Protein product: CASSSETGRGNTEAFF. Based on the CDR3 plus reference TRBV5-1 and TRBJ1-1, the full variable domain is KAGVTQTPRYLIKTRGQQVTLSCSPISGHRSVSWYQQTPGQGLQFLFEYFSETQRNKGNFPGRFSGRQFSNSRSEMNVSTLELGDSALYLCASSSETGRGNTEAFFGQGTRLTVV.

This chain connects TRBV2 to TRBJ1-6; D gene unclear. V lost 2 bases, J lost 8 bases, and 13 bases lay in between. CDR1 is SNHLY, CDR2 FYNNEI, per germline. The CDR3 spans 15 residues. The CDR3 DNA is TGTGCCAGCAGTGAATATGTTTTAGACGATTCACCCCTCCACTTT. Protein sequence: CASSEYVLDDSPLHF. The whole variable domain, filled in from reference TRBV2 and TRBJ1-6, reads EPEVTQTPSHQVTQMGQEVILRCVPISNHLYFYWYRQILGQKVEFLVSFYNNEISEKSEIFDDQFSVERPDGSNFTLKIRSTKLEDSAMYFCASSEYVLDDSPLHFGNGTRLTVT.

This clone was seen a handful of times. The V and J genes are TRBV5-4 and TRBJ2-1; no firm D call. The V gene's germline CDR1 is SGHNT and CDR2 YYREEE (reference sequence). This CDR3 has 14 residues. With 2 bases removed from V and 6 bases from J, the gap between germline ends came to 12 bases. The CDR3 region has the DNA TGTGCCAGCAGCTTCCCTGGCGCTGTCAATGAGCAGTTCTTC. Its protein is CASSFPGAVNEQFF.

DNA of the CDR3: TGTGCCAGCAGCTTAGGAGGACAGGGGGTAACCTTC. This sequence encodes CASSLGGQGVTF. This chain joins TRBV7-2 and TRBJ1-2; TRBD1 matches 10 bases. Per the germline V gene, CDR1 is SGHTA and CDR2 is FQGNSA. The CDR3 is made up of 12 amino acids. With 1 base clipped from V and 14 bases from J, the junction kept 4 bases outside the gene matches. The entire variable domain, with the rest obtained from reference TRBV7-2 and TRBJ1-2, is as follows: GAGVSQSPSNKVTEKGKDVELRCDPISGHTALYWYRQSLGQGLEFLIYFQGNSAPDKSGLPSDRFSAERTGGSVSTLTIQRTQQEDSAVYLCASSLGGQGVTFGSGTRLTVV.

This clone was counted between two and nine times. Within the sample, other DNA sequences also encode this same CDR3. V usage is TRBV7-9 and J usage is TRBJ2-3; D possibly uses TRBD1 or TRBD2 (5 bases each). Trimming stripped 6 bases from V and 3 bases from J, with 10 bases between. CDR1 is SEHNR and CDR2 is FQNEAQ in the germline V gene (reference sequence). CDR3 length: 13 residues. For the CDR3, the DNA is TGTGCCAGCAGGCCTGGGACGACAGATACGCAGTATTTT. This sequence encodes CASRPGTTDTQYF.

CDR3 sequence reads: CAISLNSAYEQYF. For the CDR3, the DNA is TGTGCCATCAGTTTAAATTCAGCCTACGAGCAGTACTTC. The gene calls are TRBV10-3 and TRBJ2-7; no definite D call. The CDR3 consists of 13 residues. Germline loops: CDR1 ENHRY, CDR2 SYGVKD. V was pared by 5 bases and J by 2 bases, with 10 bases between.

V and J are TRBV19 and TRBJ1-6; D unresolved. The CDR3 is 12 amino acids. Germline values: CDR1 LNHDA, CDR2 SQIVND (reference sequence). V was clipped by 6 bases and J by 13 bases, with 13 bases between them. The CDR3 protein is CASSLLESPLHF. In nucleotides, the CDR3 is TGTGCCAGTAGCCTCCTCGAGAGTCCCCTCCACTTT. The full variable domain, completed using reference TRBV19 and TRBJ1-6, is DGGITQSPKYLFRKEGQNVTLSCEQNLNHDAMYWYRQDPGQGLRLIYYSQIVNDFQKGDIAEGYSVSREKKESFPLTVTSAQKNPTAFYLCASSLLESPLHFGNGTRLTVT.

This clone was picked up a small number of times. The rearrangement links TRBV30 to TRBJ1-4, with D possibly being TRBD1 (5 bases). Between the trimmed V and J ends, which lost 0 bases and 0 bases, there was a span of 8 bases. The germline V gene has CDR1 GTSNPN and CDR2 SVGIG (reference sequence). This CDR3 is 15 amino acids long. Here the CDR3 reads CAWSVRDSTNEKLFF. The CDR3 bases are TGTGCCTGGAGTGTCCGGGACTCAACTAATGAAAAACTGTTTTTT. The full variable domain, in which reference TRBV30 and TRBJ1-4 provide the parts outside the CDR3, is SQTIHQWPATLVQPVGSPLSLECTVEGTSNPNLYWYRQAAGRGLQLLFYSVGIGQISSEVPQNLSASRPQDRQFILSSKKLLLSDSGFYLCAWSVRDSTNEKLFFGSGTQLSVL.

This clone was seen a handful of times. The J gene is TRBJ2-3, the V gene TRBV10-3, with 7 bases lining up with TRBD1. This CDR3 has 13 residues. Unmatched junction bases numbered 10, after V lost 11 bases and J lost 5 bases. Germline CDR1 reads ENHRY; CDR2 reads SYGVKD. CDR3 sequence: CAVGARGIDTQYF. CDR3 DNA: TGTGCCGTAGGGGCCAGGGGGATAGATACGCAGTATTTT.

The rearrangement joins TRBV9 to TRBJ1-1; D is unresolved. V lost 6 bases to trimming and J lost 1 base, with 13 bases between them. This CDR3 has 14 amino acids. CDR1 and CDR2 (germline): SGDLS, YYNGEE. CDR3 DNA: TGTGCCAGCACTTGGGCCACGGAGAACACTGAAGCTTTCTTT. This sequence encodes CASTWATENTEAFF.

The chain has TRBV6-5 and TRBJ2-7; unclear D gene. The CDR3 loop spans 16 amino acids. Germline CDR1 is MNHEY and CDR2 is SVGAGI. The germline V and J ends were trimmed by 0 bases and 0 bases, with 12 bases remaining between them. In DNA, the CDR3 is TGTGCCAGCAGTTACTCGTCGGTCACGAGCTCCTACGAGCAGTACTTC. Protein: CASSYSSVTSSYEQYF.

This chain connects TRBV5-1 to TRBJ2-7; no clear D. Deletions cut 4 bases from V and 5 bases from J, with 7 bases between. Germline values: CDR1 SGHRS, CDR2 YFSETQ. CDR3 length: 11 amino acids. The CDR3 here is CASSHHNEQYF. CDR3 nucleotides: TGCGCCAGCAGCCACCACAACGAGCAGTACTTC.

In DNA, the CDR3 is TGTGCCAGCAGAAGGGAAGATACGCAGTATTTT. Translating it yields CASRREDTQYF. The chain uses TRBV25-1 and TRBJ2-3; D is ambiguous. Trimming left V 6 bases short and J 5 bases short, with 6 bases between. Germline CDR1 is MGHDK and CDR2 is SYGVNS. The CDR3 runs to 11 residues. The full variable domain, rest sourced from reference TRBV25-1 and TRBJ2-3, is EADIYQTPRYLVIGTGKKITLECSQTMGHDKMYWYQQDPGMELHLIHYSYGVNSTEKGDLSSESTVSRIRTEHFPLTLESARPSHTSQYLCASRREDTQYFGPGTRLTVL.